This T cell receptor beta chain was found in a study of blood T cell repertoires in COVID-19 (dated by TCRdb to the early 2020s). Looking at the study overall: Samples from collaborators originated in the United States, Italy and Spain and spanned both the acute and convalescent phases of COVID-19. The prospective study material was composed of cDNA or gDNA derived from T cells, B-cell-depleted T cells, or PBMCs. Subjects who had been exposed to COVID-19, were actively infected with it, or had recovered from it provided the deeply sampled blood TCRbeta repertoires that made up the dataset. The repertoires were released in a freely available public database intended as a resource for research on the immune response to SARS-CoV-2. Samples came from the ongoing ImmuneRACE study (first 160 participants) plus 1,254 subjects from 6 global collaborators. A de-identified subject ID, COVID-19 status, age in years and sex were almost always included in the sample metadata. Where HLA class I and class II types were available, the types were taken from metadata supplied by the sample provider, not from assay-based typing. What the study reported, not specific to this receptor: The amount of clinical and demographic metadata varied by source and participant and was provided uncurated.

The immunoSEQ Assay, a bias-controlled multiplex PCR, was used to amplify TCRbeta CDR3 regions from genomic DNA. In the paper's pipeline: Nucleated cell counts per sample were estimated from amplification of reference gene primers within the assay. Sequence reads were collapsed and filtered to measure the absolute abundance of every unique TCRbeta CDR3 rearrangement. For each sample, productive Simpson clonality was calculated by taking the square root of Simpson's diversity index across productive rearrangements. TCRdb stores this immuneACCESS table with in-frame sequences only. Part of the clones is absent; in the studies checked, under half of the shortfall reflects unresolved V genes, and no reason is known for the rest. For V, J and clone size, that table is used; D and trimming come from the DNA. This sample holds under 200,000 clones; about 85% were observed only once. The ten top clones hold 5.5% to 8.5% of the sample.

About this clone itself: Its specific antigen is unknown. No much larger clone is present one base from it, and per-base qualities are unavailable.

Whole blood was collected in K2EDTA tubes by collaborating institutions according to the institutions' own protocols. For TCRbeta analysis, collaborators shipped samples in one of three forms: frozen whole blood, isolated PBMCs, or DNA extracted from either of those sample types. In the germline V gene (reference sequence), CDR1 corresponds to MNHEY and CDR2 to SMNVEV. Taken from cysteine to phenylalanine, the CDR3 has 16 residues. Only the CDR3 DNA is retained, 48 bases long and in frame from the first base. V loses 3 bases, J loses 0 bases, and the germline ends lie 9 bases apart. Sequencing was done on a sample of peripheral blood. The chain links TRBV27 with TRBJ1-6; the D gene cannot be named for sure. The source is a woman of 80 years or more in a cohort sampled during active or convalescent COVID-19. The DNA sequence is given as TGTGCCAGCAGTTTCTCACAGAGCTCCTATAATTCACCCCTCCACTTT. This sequence encodes CASSFSQSSYNSPLHF.